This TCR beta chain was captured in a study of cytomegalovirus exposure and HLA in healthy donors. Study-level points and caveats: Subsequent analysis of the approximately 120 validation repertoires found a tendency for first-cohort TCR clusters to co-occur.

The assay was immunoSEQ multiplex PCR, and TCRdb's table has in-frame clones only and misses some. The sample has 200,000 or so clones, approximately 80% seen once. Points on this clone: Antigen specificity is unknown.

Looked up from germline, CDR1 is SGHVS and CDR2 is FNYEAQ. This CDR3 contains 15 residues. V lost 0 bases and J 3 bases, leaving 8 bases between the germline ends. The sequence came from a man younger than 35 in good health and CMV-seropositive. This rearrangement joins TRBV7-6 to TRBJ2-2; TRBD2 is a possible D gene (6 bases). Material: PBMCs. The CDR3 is CASSLAWEDTGELFF. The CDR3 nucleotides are TGTGCCAGCAGCTTAGCGTGGGAGGACACCGGGGAGCTGTTTTTT.